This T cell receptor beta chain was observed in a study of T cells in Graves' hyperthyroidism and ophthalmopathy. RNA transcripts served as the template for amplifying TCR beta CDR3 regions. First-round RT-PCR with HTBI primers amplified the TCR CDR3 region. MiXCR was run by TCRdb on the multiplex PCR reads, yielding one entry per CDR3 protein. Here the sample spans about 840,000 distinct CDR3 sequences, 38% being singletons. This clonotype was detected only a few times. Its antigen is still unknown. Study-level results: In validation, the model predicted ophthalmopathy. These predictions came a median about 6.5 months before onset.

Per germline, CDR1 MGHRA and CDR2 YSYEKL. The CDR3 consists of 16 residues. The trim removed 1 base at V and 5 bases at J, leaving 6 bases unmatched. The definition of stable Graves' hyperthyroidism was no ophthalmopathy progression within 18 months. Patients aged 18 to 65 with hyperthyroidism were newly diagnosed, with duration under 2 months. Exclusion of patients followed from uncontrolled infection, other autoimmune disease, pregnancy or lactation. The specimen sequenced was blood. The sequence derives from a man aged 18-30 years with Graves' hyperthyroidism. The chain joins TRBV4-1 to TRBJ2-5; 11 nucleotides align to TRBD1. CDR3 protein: CASSQVGTGGWETQYF. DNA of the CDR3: TGCGCCAGCAGCCAAGTAGGGACAGGGGGATGGGAGACCCAGTACTTC.